One and the same sample provided the 32 T cell receptor beta chains below, sequenced in a study of T cell responses to AZD1222 COVID-19 vaccine. Repertoires were generated with immunoSEQ multiplex PCR, while TCRdb's copy carries only in-frame clones and drops some. Of around 66,000 clones listed, roughly 87% were seen once; the top ten hold roughly 17%. Here the sequenced sample was peripheral blood, taken on day 0 of AZD1222 vaccination. These receptors originate from an adult in good health.

The CDR3 sequence: CASSFVEGGTRDYEQYF. CDR3 sequence (DNA): TGCGCCAGCAGCTTCGTTGAGGGGGGGACTAGAGATTACGAGCAGTACTTC. The chain links TRBV5-1 to TRBJ2-7; TRBD2 aligns across 8 bases. This CDR3 has 17 residues. CDR1 is SGHRS and CDR2 is YFSETQ in the germline V gene. Trimming removed 2 bases from V and 4 bases from J; junction bases left unmatched: 14.

This clone was seen a single time. The rearrangement links TRBV6-5 to TRBJ2-3, with 8 bases aligning to TRBD1. With 4 bases clipped from V and 3 bases from J, the junction kept 3 bases outside the gene matches. The CDR3 has 14 amino acids. From germline, CDR1 is MNHEY and CDR2 SVGAGI. In DNA form, the CDR3 reads TGTGCCAGCAGTTGGACAGGGACAACAGATACGCAGTATTTT. Translated: CASSWTGTTDTQYF.

The V gene is TRBV5-1, the J gene TRBJ2-7; D gene ambiguous. Germline loops: CDR1 SGHRS, CDR2 YFSETQ. V was shortened by 1 base and J by 7 bases, with 9 bases between the two germline ends. The CDR3 sequence is 12 residues long. CDR3 nucleotides: TGCGCCAGCAGCTTGAGGGATGAGGAGCAGTACTTC. It translates to CASSLRDEEQYF.

The V call is TRBV12-5, the J call TRBJ2-3; a possible D gene is TRBD2 (5 bases). There are 14 residues in the CDR3. Looked up from germline, CDR1 is LGHNT and CDR2 is FRNRAP. Trimming left V 6 bases short and J 1 base short, with 11 bases between. The CDR3 is CASGPTGGTDTQYF. The CDR3 nucleotides read TGTGCTAGTGGCCCTACCGGGGGCACAGATACGCAGTATTTT.

The genes are TRBV6-5 and TRBJ1-6; perhaps TRBD1 as D (5 bases). CDR3 length equals 14 residues. V gave up 6 bases and J gave up 10 bases, with 16 bases separating them. Germline V CDR1 and CDR2: MNHEY, SVGAGI. CDR3 DNA: TGTGCCAGCAGGCCGGGGACGGCGGGGTCACCCCTCCACTTT. It codes for CASRPGTAGSPLHF.

V gene TRBV5-5 combines with J gene TRBJ2-7, with D unclear. Trimming cost V 0 bases and J 1 base, with 8 bases left between them. Germline loops: CDR1 SGHKS, CDR2 YYEKEE (reference sequence). The CDR3 is 14 amino acids. The CDR3 reads CASSLEVGSYEQYF. CDR3 in DNA: TGTGCCAGCAGCTTGGAAGTGGGGTCCTACGAGCAGTACTTC.

The gene calls are TRBV19 and TRBJ1-2; D may be TRBD1 (5 bases). V dropped 3 bases and J dropped 4 bases, with 12 bases sitting between them. The germline V gene encodes CDR1 LNHDA and CDR2 SQIVND (reference sequence). CDR3 length: 14 amino acids. The CDR3 sequence is CASSIRGIGYGYTF. The CDR3 DNA sequence: TGTGCCAGTAGTATCCGGGGGATCGGCTATGGCTACACCTTC.

The rearrangement links TRBV5-4 to TRBJ2-1, with D tentatively TRBD2 (6 bases). CDR3 length equals 15 residues. Germline lookup yields CDR1 SGHNT and CDR2 YYREEE (reference sequence). With 0 bases removed from V and 5 bases from J, the gap between germline ends came to 12 bases. The CDR3, as DNA: TGTGCCAGCAGCTTGGGGGGACTGGGGAACAATGAGCAGTTCTTC. This encodes CASSLGGLGNNEQFF.

The V call is TRBV19, the J call TRBJ1-5; D may be TRBD1 (6 bases). V was clipped by 7 bases and J by 2 bases, with 21 bases between them. Germline values: CDR1 LNHDA, CDR2 SQIVND (reference sequence). The CDR3 length is 17 residues. The CDR3 is CASIPRAGEVGNQPQHF. CDR3 nucleotides: TGTGCCAGTATCCCGAGGGCAGGGGAGGTTGGCAATCAGCCCCAGCATTTT.

The genes are TRBV2 and TRBJ2-7; no clear D gene. Per the germline V gene, CDR1 is SNHLY and CDR2 is FYNNEI. The CDR3 has 12 amino acids. The germline V and J ends were trimmed by 4 bases and 9 bases, with 13 bases remaining between them. The CDR3 loop reads CASSGNEPRQYF. The CDR3 DNA is TGTGCCAGCAGTGGGAACGAACCGCGGCAGTACTTC.

The table lists this clone with a few counts. V usage is TRBV5-1 and J usage is TRBJ2-7; 8 nucleotides match TRBD2. The CDR3 runs to 14 residues. With V trimmed by 2 bases and J by 5 bases, 6 bases remained unmatched. The germline V gene has CDR1 SGHRS and CDR2 YFSETQ. CDR3 region: CASSLAGVRNEQYF. In DNA, the CDR3 is TGCGCCAGCAGCTTAGCGGGAGTACGCAACGAGCAGTACTTC.

V and J are TRBV28 and TRBJ2-7; 7 bases are a match to TRBD1. This CDR3 has 13 residues. Germline V gives CDR1 MDHEN, CDR2 SYDVKM. V lost 8 bases, J lost 2 bases, and 6 bases stayed unmatched. The CDR3 sequence is CASGSGTAYEQYF. Written as DNA, the CDR3 is TGTGCCAGCGGATCCGGGACAGCCTACGAGCAGTACTTC.

The rearrangement joins TRBV7-6 to TRBJ2-7; 7 nucleotides agree with TRBD2. The germline V gene encodes CDR1 SGHVS and CDR2 FNYEAQ. The junction had 4 bases not matched to a gene; V was cut back by 1 base and J by 4 bases. The CDR3 runs 14 residues. This CDR3 is CASSLEGTIYEQYF. DNA of the CDR3: TGTGCCAGCAGCTTAGAAGGGACTATTTACGAGCAGTACTTC.

The rearrangement joins TRBV19 to TRBJ1-5; a possible D gene is TRBD1 (5 bases). The CDR3 covers 15 residues. V lost 2 bases, J lost 7 bases, and 15 bases lay in between. The germline V gene encodes CDR1 LNHDA and CDR2 SQIVND (reference sequence). This CDR3 reads CASSIKVIPGQPQHF. CDR3 bases: TGTGCCAGTAGTATAAAGGTGATTCCAGGGCAGCCCCAGCATTTT. Together with reference TRBV19 and TRBJ1-5, the CDR3 gives the full variable domain: DGGITQSPKYLFRKEGQNVTLSCEQNLNHDAMYWYRQDPGQGLRLIYYSQIVNDFQKGDIAEGYSVSREKKESFPLTVTSAQKNPTAFYLCASSIKVIPGQPQHFGDGTRLSIL.

V and J are TRBV4-1 and TRBJ2-7; perhaps D is TRBD1 or TRBD2 (5 bases each). Germline V CDR1 and CDR2: MGHRA, YSYEKL. The length of the CDR3 is 17 residues. V lost 4 bases, J lost 1 base, and 20 bases lay in between. CDR3 DNA: TGCGCCAGCAGCCCGACATCCACCCGGGACGGGTCCTACGAGCAGTACTTC. Protein product: CASSPTSTRDGSYEQYF.

The chain recombines TRBV30 with TRBJ2-3, with 9 nucleotides matching TRBD2. CDR1 is GTSNPN and CDR2 is SVGIG in the germline V gene (reference sequence). CDR3 size: 14 residues. J gave up 6 bases and V 2 bases, and 6 bases lay outside the gene matches. The CDR3 loop is CAWSRSGGRDTQYF. The CDR3 nucleotides are TGTGCCTGGAGTAGGAGCGGGGGGAGGGATACGCAGTATTTT.

CDR3 nucleotide sequence: TGTGCCAGCAGCCGACAGGCGGGGTACAATGAGCAGTTCTTC. It codes for CASSRQAGYNEQFF. The rearrangement links TRBV27 to TRBJ2-1; possibly TRBD1 or TRBD2 for D (6 bases each). CDR3 length equals 14 residues. Germline V CDR1 and CDR2: MNHEY, SMNVEV (reference sequence). Trimming took 6 bases from V and 4 from J, leaving 13 bases between them.

This clone was detected once. The chain joins TRBV18 to TRBJ2-7; 7 bases are shared with TRBD1. The length of the CDR3 is 13 residues. CDR1 is KGHSH and CDR2 is LQKENI in the germline V gene. Losses at the gene ends were 5 bases for V and 3 bases for J; bases not matched to a gene: 4. The CDR3 region is CASSLGQNYEQYF. The CDR3 bases are TGTGCCAGCTCATTGGGACAGAACTACGAGCAGTACTTC. Filled out from reference TRBV18 and TRBJ2-7, the complete variable domain reads NAGVMQNPRHLVRRRGQEARLRCSPMKGHSHVYWYRQLPEEGLKFMVYLQKENIIDESGMPKERFSAEFPKEGPSILRIQQVVRGDSAAYFCASSLGQNYEQYFGPGTRLTVT.

The chain carries TRBV19 and TRBJ2-6; 12 bases align to TRBD1. J gave up 2 bases and V 7 bases, and 3 bases lay outside the gene matches. Germline CDR1 LNHDA, CDR2 SQIVND (reference sequence). This CDR3 region has 16 residues. CDR3 coding DNA: TGTGCCAGTAACGGGACAGGGGGCCCTGGGGCCAACGTCCTGACTTTC. Protein: CASNGTGGPGANVLTF.

The V call is TRBV7-9, the J call TRBJ1-4; 12 positions agree with TRBD1. The germline V gene has CDR1 SEHNR and CDR2 FQNEAQ (reference sequence). The CDR3 is 17 residues long. The V segment lost 5 bases and the J segment 4 bases; nucleotides outside the gene matches: 8. The CDR3 DNA reads as TGTGCCAGCAGCCTCCGGGACAGGGGGCTCGGTAATGAAAAACTGTTTTTT. Its protein product is CASSLRDRGLGNEKLFF.

J is TRBJ1-1 and V is TRBV7-9, with 10 bases aligning to TRBD1. V dropped 5 bases and J dropped 0; count of bases not matched to a gene: 3. Germline CDR1 reads SEHNR; CDR2 reads FQNEAQ (reference sequence). The CDR3 sequence is 15 residues long. CDR3 protein: CASSPGTGVNTEAFF. The CDR3 region has the DNA TGTGCCAGCAGCCCCGGGACAGGGGTGAACACTGAAGCTTTCTTT.

This chain links TRBV6-1 with TRBJ2-5, with D tentatively TRBD1 (6 bases). The V and J ends lost 3 bases and 5 bases respectively, with 10 bases between them. The CDR3 covers 13 residues. Germline V gene lookup returns CDR1 MNHNS and CDR2 SASEGT. As DNA, the CDR3 is TGTGCCAGCAGTGAGACAGGTTCGGAGACCCAGTACTTC. Translation gives CASSETGSETQYF.

This clone has just a few counts. J is TRBJ2-7 and V is TRBV5-1, with a possible D match to TRBD2 (6 bases). The CDR3 totals 14 residues. The ends were cut back, 6 bases at V and 3 bases at J, with 16 bases in the middle. Germline V CDR1 and CDR2: SGHRS, YFSETQ. DNA for the CDR3: TGCGCCAGCAAGGAGGGGCTAGCCAACTACGAGCAGTACTTC. Its protein is CASKEGLANYEQYF.

The chain combines TRBV4-1 with TRBJ1-5; TRBD1 is a possible D gene (5 bases). Germline V gene lookup returns CDR1 MGHRA and CDR2 YSYEKL. The length of the CDR3 is 17 residues. Trimming took off 1 base at V and 5 bases at J, with 18 bases between the two ends. In DNA form, the CDR3 reads TGCGCCAGCAGCCAAGTTTTATTAGGACAAACCGATCAGCCCCAGCATTTT. Protein: CASSQVLLGQTDQPQHF.

The chain carries TRBV18 and TRBJ2-1; TRBD2 aligns across 7 bases. CDR1 KGHSH and CDR2 LQKENI come from the germline V gene. Trimming took 3 bases from V and 5 from J; bases not matched to a gene: 4. This CDR3 has 14 amino acids. The DNA of the CDR3 is TGTGCCAGCTCACCGAGCGGGATCGACAATGAGCAGTTCTTC. Protein: CASSPSGIDNEQFF.

In nucleotides, the CDR3 is TGTGCCAGCAGCCGGGACCTCAGCTCCTACAATGAGCAGTTCTTC. This codes for CASSRDLSSYNEQFF. The chain joins TRBV7-3 to TRBJ2-1; either TRBD1 or TRBD2 may fit D (5 bases each). The CDR3 runs 15 residues. Per germline, CDR1 SGHTA and CDR2 FQGTGA. Trimming pared 5 bases from V and 0 bases from J, leaving 11 bases between.

The chain is built from TRBV29-1 and TRBJ2-2; TRBD1 is a possible D gene (6 bases). The CDR3 extends over 14 amino acids. V lost 6 bases and J 1 base, leaving 12 bases between the germline ends. CDR1 and CDR2 (germline): SQVTM, ANQGSEA. CDR3 DNA sequence: TGCAGCGTCACAGGGAGTGAGAACACCGGGGAGCTGTTTTTT. Residues: CSVTGSENTGELFF.

The rearrangement joins TRBV25-1 to TRBJ2-5; the D is unclear. Germline V CDR1 and CDR2: MGHDK, SYGVNS. This CDR3 region has 15 residues. The ends were cut back, 0 bases at V and 2 bases at J, with 10 bases in the middle. CDR3 in amino acids: CASSEYSSFQETQYF. The CDR3 DNA reads TGTGCCAGCAGTGAATATTCGAGTTTTCAAGAGACCCAGTACTTC.

The rearrangement joins TRBV13 to TRBJ1-3, with 9 bases fitting TRBD1. CDR3 length: 18 amino acids. Germline trimming cut 5 bases from V and 0 bases from J; bases unmatched to any gene: 11. Looked up from germline, CDR1 is PRHDT and CDR2 is FYEKMQ (reference sequence). The CDR3 DNA is TGTGCCAGCAGCCCCGGGACAGGGAGTGGGTTCTCTGGAAACACCATATATTTT. This codes for CASSPGTGSGFSGNTIYF.

V is TRBV2 and J is TRBJ2-7; D gene ambiguous. Deletions cut 3 bases from V and 3 bases from J, with 9 bases between. CDR3 size: 13 residues. Germline assignment: CDR1 SNHLY and CDR2 FYNNEI. The chain's CDR3 is CASSDSRGYEQYF. CDR3 nucleotide sequence: TGTGCCAGCAGTGACTCGCGAGGCTACGAGCAGTACTTC.

This clone was recorded once. This sequence joins TRBV7-2 and TRBJ1-4; D unclear. The CDR3 totals 14 residues. V gave up 4 bases and J gave up 4 bases, with 10 bases separating them. Germline CDR1 and CDR2: SGHTA and FQGNSA. The DNA for the CDR3 is TGTGCCAGCAGCTCGTCATGGGGTAATGAAAAACTGTTTTTT. It translates to CASSSSWGNEKLFF.

The chain carries TRBV24-1 and TRBJ1-5, with a possible D match to TRBD1 (5 bases). The V end was cut by 4 bases, the J end by 9 bases, with 9 bases between. CDR3 length: 12 amino acids. Germline CDR1 KGHDR, CDR2 SFDVKD. CDR3 sequence: CATSEGGSPQHF. CDR3 nucleotide sequence: TGTGCCACCAGTGAGGGGGGGTCGCCCCAGCATTTT.